This record covers a single TCR beta chain. This sample was taken from a study of OX40 agonist ivuxolimab in advanced cancers. About the research overall: Hepatocellular carcinoma, melanoma, renal cell or head and neck cancer occurred in dose-escalation patients. People who had prior anti-PD-1, anti-PD-L1 or anti-CTLA-4 therapy could take part, and about 37% had some.

Deletions cut 4 bases from V and 8 bases from J, with 9 bases between. This CDR3 is 12 amino acids long. Germline V gives CDR1 SNHLY, CDR2 FYNNEI. The protocol was immunoSEQ multiplex PCR, while the TCRdb copy is restricted to in-frame clones and leaves out a portion. Seen here are around 100,000 clones, nearly 90% observed once, and the top ten hold about 0.16%. With baseline, cycle 4 day 1, and cycle 7 day 1 as timepoints, blood was sampled. The chain couples TRBV2 to TRBJ2-1, with no clear D. This receptor was taken from an adult with an advanced solid tumor such as melanoma, head and neck, liver or kidney cancer. Material: CD4+ or CD8+ T cells sorted from blood, obtained in a trial of the OX40 agonist ivuxolimab. CDR3 nucleotides: TGTGCCAGCAGTGTTGGACGGTATGAGCAGTTCTTC. This gives the protein CASSVGRYEQFF.